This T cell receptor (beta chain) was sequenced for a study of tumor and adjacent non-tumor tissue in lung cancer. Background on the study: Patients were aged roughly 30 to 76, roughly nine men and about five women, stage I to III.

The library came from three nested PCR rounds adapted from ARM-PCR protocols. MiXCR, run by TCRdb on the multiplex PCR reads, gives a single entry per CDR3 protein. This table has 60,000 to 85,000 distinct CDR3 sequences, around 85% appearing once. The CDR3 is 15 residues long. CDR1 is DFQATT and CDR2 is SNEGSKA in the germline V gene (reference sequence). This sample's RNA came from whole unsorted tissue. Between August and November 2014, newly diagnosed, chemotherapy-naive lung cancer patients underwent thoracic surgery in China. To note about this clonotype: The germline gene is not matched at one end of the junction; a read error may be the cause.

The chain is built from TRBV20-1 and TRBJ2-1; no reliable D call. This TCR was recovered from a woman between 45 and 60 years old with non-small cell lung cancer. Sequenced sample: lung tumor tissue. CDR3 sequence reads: CSSRHSSLSYNEQFF. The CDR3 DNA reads TGCAGTTCTAGACATAGCAGTCTCTCCTACAATGAGCAGTTCTTC.